This note documents a single T cell receptor beta chain sequence. Clones were read by immunoSEQ multiplex PCR, and TCRdb kept only the in-frame ones, dropping some. This table holds several thousand clones, approximately 94% found once. This specimen comes from a study of regulatory and conventional T cells in RAG deficiency. The CDR3 runs 14 residues. V dropped 4 bases and J dropped 0 bases, with 10 bases sitting between them. Germline V CDR1 and CDR2: SGHRS, YFSETQ. The sorted regulatory T cells were CD4+, CD25-high and CD127-low, with genomic DNA sequenced. These data also formed part of another study, on regulatory T cells. Per that study: Amplification used 52 TRBV primers and 13 TRBJ primers.

The source is a human donor in good health. Sequencing was done on a sample of CD4+ Tregs sorted from blood. The chain is built from TRBV5-1 and TRBJ2-5, with D possibly TRBD1 on 5 matching bases. This CDR3 is CASSGTGYQETQYF. CDR3 nucleotides: TGCGCCAGCAGCGGAACAGGTTACCAAGAGACCCAGTACTTC.